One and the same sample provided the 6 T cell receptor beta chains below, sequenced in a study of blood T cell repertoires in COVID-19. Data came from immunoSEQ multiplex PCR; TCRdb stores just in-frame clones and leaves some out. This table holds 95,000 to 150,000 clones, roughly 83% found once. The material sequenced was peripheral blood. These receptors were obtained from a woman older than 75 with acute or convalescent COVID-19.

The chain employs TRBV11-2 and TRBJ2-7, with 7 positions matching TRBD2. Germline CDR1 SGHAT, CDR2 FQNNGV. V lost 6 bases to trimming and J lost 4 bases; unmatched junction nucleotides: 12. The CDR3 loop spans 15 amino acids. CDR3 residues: CASSTGTNPFYEQYF. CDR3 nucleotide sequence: TGTGCCAGCAGTACCGGGACTAACCCTTTTTACGAGCAGTACTTC. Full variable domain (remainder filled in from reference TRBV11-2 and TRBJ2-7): EAGVAQSPRYKIIEKRQSVAFWCNPISGHATLYWYQQILGQGPKLLIQFQNNGVVDDSQLPKDRFSAERLKGVDSTLKIQPAKLEDSAVYLCASSTGTNPFYEQYFGPGTRLTVT.

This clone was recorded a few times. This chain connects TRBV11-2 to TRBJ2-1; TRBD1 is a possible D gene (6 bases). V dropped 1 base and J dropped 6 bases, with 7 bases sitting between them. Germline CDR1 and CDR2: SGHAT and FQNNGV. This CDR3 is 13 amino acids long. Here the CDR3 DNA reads TGTGCCAGCAGCTTAGGACAGGCCAATGAGCAGTTCTTC. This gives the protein CASSLGQANEQFF.

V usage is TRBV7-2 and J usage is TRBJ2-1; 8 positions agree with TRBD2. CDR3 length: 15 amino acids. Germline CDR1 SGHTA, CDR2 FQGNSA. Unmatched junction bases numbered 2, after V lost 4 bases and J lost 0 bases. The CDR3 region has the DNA TGTGCCAGCAGCTCCGGACTAGCCTCCTACAATGAGCAGTTCTTC. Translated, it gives CASSSGLASYNEQFF.

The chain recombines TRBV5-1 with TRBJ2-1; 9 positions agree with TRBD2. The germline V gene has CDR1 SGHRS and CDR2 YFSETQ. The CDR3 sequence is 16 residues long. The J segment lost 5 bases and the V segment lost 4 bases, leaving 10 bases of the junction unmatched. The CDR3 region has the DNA TGCGCCAGCAGCCAATTAAGCGGGGGGCTCAACAATGAGCAGTTCTTC. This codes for CASSQLSGGLNNEQFF.

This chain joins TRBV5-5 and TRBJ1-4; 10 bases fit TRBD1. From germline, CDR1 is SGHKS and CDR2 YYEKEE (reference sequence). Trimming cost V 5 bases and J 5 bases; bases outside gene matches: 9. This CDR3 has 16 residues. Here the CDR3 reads CASSPAGGQGNEKLFF. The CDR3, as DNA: TGTGCCAGCAGTCCGGCCGGGGGACAGGGGAATGAAAAACTGTTTTTT.

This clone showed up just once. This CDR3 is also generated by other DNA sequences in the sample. This chain's CDR3 is CATSRGGGTEAFF. The CDR3 DNA reads as TGTGCCACCAGCAGAGGGGGAGGGACTGAAGCTTTCTTT. J is TRBJ1-1 and V is TRBV15; D is undetermined. The V gene's germline CDR1 is LNHNV and CDR2 YYDKDF (reference sequence). Trimming took off 1 base at V and 5 bases at J, with 8 bases between the two ends. The CDR3 sequence is 13 residues long.